The rows below give T cell receptor beta chains drawn from one sample of a study of Tregs in tolerant kidney transplant recipients. Libraries were prepared by immunoSEQ multiplex PCR; TCRdb keeps only in-frame clonotypes and omits some of them. The sample holds around 85,000 clones, around 93% seen once. The source material was Tregs from blood, sampled before the transplant. These receptors were taken from a human donor who received a combined kidney and bone marrow transplant. Each CDR3 is given with its conserved first and last residue. D genes are given only for firm matches. Not all rows give a size; the values are once, few, many and, for expanded clones, a class.

V	J	D	size	CDR3	DNA
TRBV5-1	TRBJ2-7	TRBD1	-	CASSLTGGFSYEQYF	TGCGCCAGCAGCTTGACAGGGGGATTCTCCTACGAGCAGTACTTC
TRBV5-1	TRBJ2-7	-	-	CASSLAPNGGLSLYEQYF	TGCGCCAGCAGCTTGGCTCCGAATGGGGGTCTTTCCCTCTACGAGCAGTACTTC
TRBV18	TRBJ2-2	TRBD1	-	CASSPTGTDTGELFF	TGTGCCAGCTCACCTACCGGGACAGATACCGGGGAGCTGTTTTTT
TRBV6-1	TRBJ1-2	-	-	CASLLRQGAYGYTF	TGTGCCAGCCTGCTTCGCCAGGGCGCGTATGGCTACACCTTC
TRBV5-1	TRBJ2-3	-	-	CASSLTTKGGDTQYF	TGCGCCAGCAGCTTGACGACAAAAGGGGGGGATACGCAGTATTTT
TRBV5-4	TRBJ1-3	TRBD1	-	CASSITGGGNTIYF	TGTGCCAGCAGCATTACAGGGGGAGGAAACACCATATATTTT
TRBV7-3	TRBJ2-5	-	once	CASSSRTGEEQYF	TGTGCCAGCAGCTCACGCACGGGGGAAGAGCAGTACTTC
TRBV28	TRBJ2-7	-	-	CASSRVAPAEQYF	TGTGCCAGCAGTAGGGTGGCCCCCGCCGAGCAGTACTTC
TRBV27	TRBJ1-1	TRBD1	-	CASSYRGNTEAFF	TGTGCCAGCAGTTACAGGGGGAACACTGAAGCTTTCTTT
TRBV29-1	TRBJ2-7	TRBD1	-	CSVPGQGAHEQYF	TGCAGCGTCCCGGGACAGGGGGCTCACGAGCAGTACTTC
TRBV2	TRBJ2-7	-	-	CASSPRGGRQYF	TGTGCCAGCAGCCCCCGGGGCGGTCGGCAGTACTTC
TRBV19	TRBJ2-7	-	-	CASSIRGNSYYEQYF	TGTGCCAGTAGTATCCGGGGCAACTCATACTACGAGCAGTACTTC
TRBV12-2	TRBJ2-5	-	-	CASRSGLAGGHGETQYF	TGTGCAAGTCGCTCCGGATTGGCGGGGGGCCACGGAGAGACCCAGTACTTC
TRBV18	TRBJ2-7	-	-	CASSEYRGSYEQYF	TGTGCCAGCTCAGAGTACAGAGGCTCCTACGAGCAGTACTTC
TRBV2	TRBJ1-2	-	-	CASRDGRGRGGYTF	TGTGCCAGCAGGGATGGTAGGGGCCGAGGGGGCTACACCTTC
TRBV18	TRBJ1-5	-	-	CASSSREQPQHF	TGTGCCAGCTCAAGCCGGGAGCAGCCCCAGCATTTT
TRBV6-1	TRBJ2-7	-	-	CASSVGDRHYEQYF	TGTGCCAGCAGTGTCGGAGACCGGCACTACGAGCAGTACTTC
TRBV29-1	TRBJ1-5	TRBD1	-	CSCGETGVGPQHF	TGCAGTTGCGGGGAGACAGGGGTTGGGCCCCAGCATTTT
TRBV7-8	TRBJ2-7	TRBD2	few	CASSTSGDTLEQYF	TGTGCCAGCAGCACTAGCGGGGACACCCTCGAGCAGTACTTC
TRBV6-6	TRBJ1-6	-	-	CASSLQDNPLHF	TGTGCCAGCAGCCTCCAAGATAACCCCCTCCACTTT
TRBV28	TRBJ1-4	-	-	CASSSGQKPNEKLFF	TGTGCCAGCAGTTCAGGACAGAAGCCTAATGAAAAACTGTTTTTT
TRBV7-2	TRBJ1-5	-	-	CASSSESAQPQHF	TGTGCCAGCAGCTCGGAAAGTGCACAGCCCCAGCATTTT
TRBV4-2	TRBJ2-7	TRBD2	-	CASSPPGLVGGEQYF	TGTGCCAGCAGCCCCCCGGGACTAGTCGGCGGCGAGCAGTACTTC
TRBV4-1	TRBJ1-5	TRBD1	-	CASSQGLGQGNQPQHF	TGCGCCAGCAGCCAAGGCCTGGGACAGGGCAATCAGCCCCAGCATTTT
TRBV27	TRBJ2-1	TRBD2	-	CASRPRLAGNEEQFF	TGTGCCAGCAGGCCTCGACTAGCGGGAAACGAGGAGCAGTTCTTC
TRBV30	TRBJ1-5	-	once	CAWSVAFRSGDQPQHF	TGTGCCTGGAGTGTAGCATTCCGGAGCGGGGATCAGCCCCAGCATTTT
TRBV7-2	TRBJ2-5	TRBD2	few	CASSSAGEETQYF	TGTGCCAGCAGCTCCGCGGGGGAGGAGACCCAGTACTTC
TRBV6-6	TRBJ2-1	-	once	CASSLLSSYNEQFF	TGTGCCAGCAGTTTGTTGAGCTCCTACAATGAGCAGTTCTTC
TRBV4-2	TRBJ1-1	-	-	CASKAGTNTEAFF	TGTGCCAGCAAGGCAGGGACGAACACTGAAGCTTTCTTT
TRBV5-1	TRBJ2-3	TRBD1	-	CASSPRDRATDTQYF	TGCGCCAGCAGCCCCCGGGACAGGGCCACAGATACGCAGTATTTT
TRBV6-1	TRBJ2-4	-	-	CASSGAYGLAKNIQYF	TGTGCCAGCAGTGGGGCTTACGGGCTAGCCAAAAACATTCAGTACTTC
TRBV7-2	TRBJ1-1	-	-	CASSFQGLVNTEAFF	TGTGCCAGCAGCTTCCAGGGGTTGGTGAACACTGAAGCTTTCTTT
TRBV7-2	TRBJ1-5	-	once	CASSNTAQPQHF	TGTGCCAGCAGTAATACGGCTCAGCCCCAGCATTTT
TRBV6-1	TRBJ1-5	-	-	CASSQGHGGNQPQHF	TGTGCCAGCAGTCAGGGACACGGCGGCAATCAGCCCCAGCATTTT
TRBV11-2	TRBJ2-7	-	-	CASRFSSDSYEQYF	TGTGCCAGCAGGTTTAGCTCGGACTCCTACGAGCAGTACTTC
TRBV6-6	TRBJ1-5	TRBD1	-	CATPGQWNSNQPQHF	TGTGCCACCCCGGGACAGTGGAATAGCAATCAGCCCCAGCATTTT
TRBV4-1	TRBJ2-2	-	medium-sized	CASSQKDMGFMGELFF	TGCGCCAGCAGCCAGAAGGATATGGGGTTTATGGGGGAGCTGTTTTTT
TRBV18	TRBJ2-7	-	-	CASSPFATQGSYEQYF	TGTGCCAGCTCACCATTTGCTACTCAGGGTTCCTACGAGCAGTACTTC
TRBV7-9	TRBJ1-2	-	-	CASSLEAGSNYGYTF	TGTGCCAGCAGCTTAGAGGCAGGCTCTAACTATGGCTACACCTTC